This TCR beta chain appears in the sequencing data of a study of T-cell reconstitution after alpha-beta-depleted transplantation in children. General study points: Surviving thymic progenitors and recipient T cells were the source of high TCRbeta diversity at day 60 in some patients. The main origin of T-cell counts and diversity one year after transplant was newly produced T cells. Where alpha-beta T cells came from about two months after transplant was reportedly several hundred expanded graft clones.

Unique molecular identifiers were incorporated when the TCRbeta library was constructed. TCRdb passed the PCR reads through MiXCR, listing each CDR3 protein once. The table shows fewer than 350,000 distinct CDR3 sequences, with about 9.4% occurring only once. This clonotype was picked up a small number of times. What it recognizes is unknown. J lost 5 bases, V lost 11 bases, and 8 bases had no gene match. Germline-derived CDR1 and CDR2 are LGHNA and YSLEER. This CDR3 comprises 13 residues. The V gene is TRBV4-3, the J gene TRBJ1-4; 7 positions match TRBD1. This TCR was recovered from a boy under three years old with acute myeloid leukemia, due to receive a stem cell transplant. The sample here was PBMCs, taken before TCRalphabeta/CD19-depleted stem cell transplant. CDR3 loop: CAVPGQKNEKLFF. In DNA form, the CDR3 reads TGCGCCGTTCCGGGACAGAAAAATGAAAAACTGTTTTTT.